The sequence of this TCR beta chain was determined in a study of T cell responses to AZD1222 COVID-19 vaccine. Assay: immunoSEQ multiplex PCR; the TCRdb copy retains only in-frame clones and omits some. The table shows around 130,000 clones, with roughly nine tenths occurring only once. Trimming at V came to 7 bases and at J to 4 bases, leaving 8 bases not matched to a gene. The CDR3 runs to 14 residues. From germline, CDR1 is KGHDR and CDR2 SFDVKD. The specimen was peripheral blood, collected on day 0 of AZD1222 vaccination. The gene calls are TRBV24-1 and TRBJ1-2, with 7 bases matching TRBD1. The source of this sequence is an adult in good health. CDR3 in amino acids: CATSGQVEGYGYTF. CDR3 DNA: TGTGCCACCAGCGGACAGGTGGAGGGCTATGGCTACACCTTC.